A selection of T cell receptor beta chains follows, all from one sample in a study of cytomegalovirus exposure and HLA in healthy donors. The assay was immunoSEQ multiplex PCR, and TCRdb's table has in-frame clones only and misses some. The sample holds around 140,000 clones, around 78% seen once. Sample: PBMCs. Receptors originate from a woman under 30 in good health and CMV-seronegative. Each CDR3 is given with its conserved first and last residue. The D gene is left open where the match is weak. Size tells how often a clone was seen (once, few, many) or the class of an expanded clone, and some rows leave it out.

d_call	clone_size	v_call	j_call	cdr3_aa	cdr3_nt
TRBD1	.	TRBV14	TRBJ2-5	CASKSTTGGGKETQYF	TGTGCCAGCAAATCAACGACAGGGGGCGGTAAAGAGACCCAGTACTTC
.	.	TRBV18	TRBJ2-2	CASSPWTANTGELFF	TGTGCCAGCTCACCATGGACAGCCAACACCGGGGAGCTGTTTTTT
.	few	TRBV27	TRBJ1-4	CASSPQTTNEKLFF	TGTGCCAGCAGTCCCCAAACAACTAATGAAAAACTGTTTTTT
.	few	TRBV18	TRBJ2-1	CASSPPGRVYVEQFF	TGTGCCAGCTCACCACCCGGCAGGGTTTATGTTGAGCAGTTCTTC
.	.	TRBV19	TRBJ1-5	CASSIPRDSNQPQHF	TGTGCCAGTAGTATCCCCAGGGATAGCAATCAGCCCCAGCATTTT
.	.	TRBV7-9	TRBJ1-1	CASSFSGDTEAFF	TGTGCCAGCAGCTTTTCAGGTGACACTGAAGCTTTCTTT
TRBD1	.	TRBV30	TRBJ2-3	CAWSRQGEVDTQYF	TGTGCCTGGAGTAGACAGGGGGAGGTAGATACGCAGTATTTT
.	once	TRBV9	TRBJ2-1	CASSVGISPGEQFF	TGTGCCAGCAGCGTCGGGATCTCCCCCGGTGAGCAGTTCTTC
.	.	TRBV5-1	TRBJ2-1	CASSSTGEQFF	TGCGCCAGCAGCTCTACAGGCGAGCAGTTCTTC
.	once	TRBV18	TRBJ2-7	CASSPPSTSPGEQYF	TGTGCCAGCTCACCACCCTCTACTAGCCCCGGCGAGCAGTACTTC
.	.	TRBV27	TRBJ2-7	CASRSGPPNEQYF	TGTGCCAGCAGAAGCGGCCCCCCGAACGAGCAGTACTTC
TRBD2	.	TRBV15	TRBJ2-5	CATTPGGGRGTETQYF	TGTGCCACCACACCCGGGGGAGGGAGAGGGACAGAGACCCAGTACTTC
TRBD1	.	TRBV7-9	TRBJ1-2	CASSLGTGESEGYTF	TGTGCCAGCAGCTTAGGAACAGGGGAGTCGGAAGGCTACACCTTC
.	.	TRBV5-4	TRBJ2-5	CASSLEGTIETQYF	TGTGCCAGCAGCTTGGAAGGGACAATCGAGACCCAGTACTTC
TRBD2	.	TRBV7-2	TRBJ2-7	CASSLRSGAGDEQYF	TGTGCCAGCAGCTTAAGGAGCGGGGCCGGCGACGAGCAGTACTTC